Listed below are T cell receptor beta chains from one sample, sequenced in a study of cytomegalovirus exposure and HLA in healthy donors. Assay used: immunoSEQ multiplex PCR; TCRdb lists only in-frame clones, some missing. The table has about 130,000 clones, about 75% seen once. Source material: PBMCs. Receptors were obtained from a woman aged 40-49 years in good health and CMV-seronegative. Both conserved end residues are part of each CDR3. Each record gives: CDR3 protein, J gene, V gene, CDR3 length.

CASSPTGTGYGKYF,TRBJ2-7,TRBV5-1,14
CASSLQIRGVGEQFF,TRBJ2-1,TRBV7-9,15
CASLSTGMGYTF,TRBJ1-2,TRBV2,12
CASSPGVPNTEAFF,TRBJ1-1,TRBV27,14
CASSGDRGGHF,TRBJ2-3,TRBV2,11
CAISALGDASTDTQYF,TRBJ2-3,TRBV10-3,16
CASSASTGIRTGELFF,TRBJ2-2,TRBV9,16
CASSAWTSGDTDTQYF,TRBJ2-3,TRBV5-1,16
CASSLRDRVPSRKEEKLFF,TRBJ1-4,TRBV7-8,19
CASSPQVQETQYF,TRBJ2-5,TRBV7-9,13
CASSRTGDVNYGYTF,TRBJ1-2,TRBV27,15
CASNTGRATEAFF,TRBJ1-1,TRBV25-1,13
CASSFEVYGYTF,TRBJ1-2,TRBV28,12
CASTQGGQGPEKLFF,TRBJ1-4,TRBV4-2,15
CSVKTGTEAFF,TRBJ1-1,TRBV29-1,11
CASSTRTGNYGYTF,TRBJ1-2,TRBV27,14
CASQRLGPRGNQPQHF,TRBJ1-5,TRBV27,16
CASSLSGGAWETQYF,TRBJ2-5,TRBV5-1,15
CASSQGETTNEKLFF,TRBJ1-4,TRBV4-1,15
CASSPREGQGEQEQYF,TRBJ2-7,TRBV7-9,16
CASSLGFGLTYEQYF,TRBJ2-7,TRBV7-9,15
CASSYDEGGPGGTQYF,TRBJ2-3,TRBV6-5,16
CASSPDFGSPLHF,TRBJ1-6,TRBV18,13
CAISGPDYGYTF,TRBJ1-2,TRBV10-3,12
CASSLAGGGFWNEQFF,TRBJ2-1,TRBV5-4,16
CASSLGNGGRLDSGNTIYF,TRBJ1-3,TRBV7-2,19
CASSVQRGGRETQYF,TRBJ2-5,TRBV4-2,15